The subject of this entry is one T cell receptor beta chain. Its antigen is unknown. Sequencing used immunoSEQ multiplex PCR; TCRdb keeps in-frame clones, though not all of them. The sample includes 95,000 to 150,000 clones, around 89% of them seen just once. The data are from a study of T cell responses to AZD1222 COVID-19 vaccine. Study as a whole: Researchers grouped second doses given at about 4 or about 12 weeks into one pool. General study points: Spike-specific TCR breadth and depth were elevated following two AZD1222 doses. Unmutated variant regions reportedly attract nearly half of all spike-specific TCRs.

Trimming at V came to 4 bases and at J to 4 bases, leaving 3 bases not matched to a gene. This CDR3 comprises 14 residues. The V gene's germline CDR1 is SNHLY and CDR2 FYNNEI. This sequence joins TRBV2 and TRBJ2-4; 8 nucleotides line up with TRBD2. This TCR derives from an adult in good health. The sequenced sample was peripheral blood, obtained on day 0 of AZD1222 vaccination. CDR3 sequence: CASSARGGKNIQYF. CDR3 coding DNA: TGTGCCAGCAGTGCACGGGGGGGAAAAAACATTCAGTACTTC. Full variable domain (remainder filled in from reference TRBV2 and TRBJ2-4): EPEVTQTPSHQVTQMGQEVILRCVPISNHLYFYWYRQILGQKVEFLVSFYNNEISEKSEIFDDQFSVERPDGSNFTLKIRSTKLEDSAMYFCASSARGGKNIQYFGAGTRLSVL.